Sequencing of this TCR beta chain was carried out in a study of blood T cell repertoires in COVID-19. The V end lost 1 base, the J end lost 4 bases, and 4 bases lay between the germline ends. The germline CDR1 and CDR2 sequences are MGHDK and SYGVNS. There are 12 residues in the CDR3. This table comes from immunoSEQ multiplex PCR, and its TCRdb copy is limited to in-frame clones, with some not included. The table shows 200,000 to 300,000 clones, with nearly 90% occurring only once. V gene TRBV25-1 combines with J gene TRBJ1-1; D not resolved. The sequencing sample was made of peripheral blood. This clonotype was obtained from a young man with active or convalescent COVID-19. The DNA for the CDR3 is TGTGCCAGCAGTGAATTCGGCACTGAAGCTTTCTTT. Its translation is CASSEFGTEAFF.